The source of this TCR beta chain is a study of cytomegalovirus exposure and HLA in healthy donors. The germline CDR1 and CDR2 sequences are ENHRY and SYGVKD. The CDR3 is made up of 18 amino acids. Study findings and constraints: Clonal expansion was found to be greater in HLA-associated TCR beta chains than in equally common others in a later analysis. A later analysis found most CMV-associated TCR beta chains apparently HLA-restricted. A missense variant in DCLRE1C was later tied to TCR beta V- and J-gene trimming. Reportedly, cytomegalovirus status was diagnosed with high sensitivity and specificity.

Comments on this clone: Antigen unknown. One end of the junction is discordant with germline, which a read error may explain.

60 Vbeta and 13 Jbeta primers were used in PCR. Sequencing used immunoSEQ multiplex PCR; TCRdb keeps in-frame clones, though not all of them. The data show around 120,000 clones, with 74% seen just once and about 2.5% held by the top ten. The sequenced sample consisted of PBMCs. This sequence joins TRBV10-3 and TRBJ2-7; 9 bases fit TRBD1. This sequence originates from a man aged 45-60 years in good health and CMV-seropositive. The CDR3 spells CAISDSGVRTGVPYGQYF. CDR3 bases: TGTGCCATCAGTGACAGCGGGGTTAGGACAGGGGTGCCCTACGGGCAGTACTTC.